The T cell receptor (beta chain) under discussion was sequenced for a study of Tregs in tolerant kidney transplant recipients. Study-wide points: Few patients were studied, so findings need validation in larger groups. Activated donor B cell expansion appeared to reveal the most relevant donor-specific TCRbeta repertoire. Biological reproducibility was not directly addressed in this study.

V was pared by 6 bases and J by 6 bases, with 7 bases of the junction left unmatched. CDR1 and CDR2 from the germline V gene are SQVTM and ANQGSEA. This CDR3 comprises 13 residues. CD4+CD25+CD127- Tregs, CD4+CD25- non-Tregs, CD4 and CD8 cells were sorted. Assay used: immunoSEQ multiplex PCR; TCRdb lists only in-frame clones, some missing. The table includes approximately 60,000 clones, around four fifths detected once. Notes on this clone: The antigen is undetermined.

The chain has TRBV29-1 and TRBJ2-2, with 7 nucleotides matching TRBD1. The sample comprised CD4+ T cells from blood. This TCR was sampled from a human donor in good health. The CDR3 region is CSVGTVLSGELFF. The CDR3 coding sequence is TGCAGCGTGGGGACAGTATTGTCCGGGGAGCTGTTTTTT.